This T cell receptor beta chain was captured in a study of long-term antiretroviral therapy in people with HIV. Study-wide findings and caveats: HIV repertoires spanned narrower CDR3 length ranges than controls. Pre-ART-expanded clones dominated the repertoire at all time points. Diversity measured after ART increased yet remained under transplant donor controls.

V was clipped by 5 bases and J by 5 bases, with 13 bases between them. The CDR3 is made up of 13 amino acids. Germline CDR1 SGHRS, CDR2 YFSETQ. Details on this clone: Antigen: not known.

The assay, immunoSEQ v3.0, was run at survey level. Only in-frame clones appear in the TCRdb table, and some are missing; sequencing was by immunoSEQ multiplex PCR. The sample contains about 12,000 clones, around 80% of which appear only once. The receptor comes from a man aged 35-49 years with HIV. The V and J genes are TRBV5-1 and TRBJ1-2; a possible D gene is TRBD1 (5 bases). This specimen consisted of unsorted PBMCs, obtained 3.4 years after starting antiretroviral therapy. The CDR3 reads CASSPTAGYGYTF. CDR3 sequence (DNA): TGCGCCAGCAGTCCGACAGCAGGGTATGGCTACACCTTC.